These 14 T cell receptor beta chains originate from one sample sequenced in a study of CD8 T cells in Susac syndrome. Random-hexamer reverse transcription was applied to about 0.5 to 1 ug RNA. TCRdb re-called the immunoSEQ multiplex PCR reads with MiXCR, one entry per CDR3 protein. In the table there are over 150,000 distinct CDR3 sequences, about 95% of which are singletons. Sequencing was done on a sample of CD4+ T cells from PBMCs. The receptor set was obtained from a human donor with multiple sclerosis.

The rearrangement joins TRBV5-1 to TRBJ1-2; D might be TRBD1 (6 bases). Germline V gene sequence: CDR1 SGHRS, CDR2 YFSETQ. V was pared by 0 bases and J by 3 bases, with 12 bases between. The CDR3 runs 15 residues. The CDR3 loop is CASSLGGTRDYGYTF. The CDR3 region has the DNA TGCGCCAGCAGCTTGGGCGGGACAAGGGACTATGGCTACACCTTC.

The genes are TRBV25-1 and TRBJ2-7, with D tentatively TRBD1 (6 bases). This CDR3 is built from 13 residues. The germline V gene encodes CDR1 MGHDK and CDR2 SYGVNS. Trimming pared 8 bases from V and 2 bases from J, leaving 13 bases between. The CDR3 DNA follows: TGTGCCAGCGGCCGGGACATAACCTACGAGCAGTACTTC. Encoded protein: CASGRDITYEQYF.

The chain has TRBV5-1 and TRBJ2-1, with TRBD1 matching 7 bases. Germline CDR1 reads SGHRS; CDR2 reads YFSETQ. The CDR3 is made up of 14 amino acids. The junction had 9 bases not matched to a gene; V was cut back by 4 bases and J by 8 bases. The chain's CDR3 is CASSNYDRVYEQFF. As DNA, the CDR3 is TGCGCCAGCAGCAATTACGACAGGGTTTATGAGCAGTTCTTC.

The chain combines TRBV29-1 with TRBJ2-7; TRBD2 matches 7 bases. In germline, CDR1 is SQVTM, CDR2 ANQGSEA. The CDR3 consists of 12 residues. The V gene end was trimmed by 6 bases and the J gene end by 0 bases; junction bases not matched to a gene: 2. Here the CDR3 DNA reads TGCAGCGTGCCGGGAGGCTCCTACGAGCAGTACTTC. It encodes CSVPGGSYEQYF.

CDR3 nucleotides: TGTGCCAGCAGTGAGGCCCCCGGCAGGGTGTCTGGCTACACCTTC. Protein sequence: CASSEAPGRVSGYTF. The chain carries TRBV2 and TRBJ1-2; D is perhaps TRBD1 (5 bases). Trimming pared 3 bases from V and 7 bases from J, leaving 18 bases between. Germline CDR1 reads SNHLY; CDR2 reads FYNNEI. The CDR3 is 15 residues long.

This clonotype has just one count. Germline and junction disagree at one end, which may indicate a read error. This sequence joins TRBV20-1 and TRBJ2-1; 9 bases are shared with TRBD2. This CDR3 contains 15 residues. Germline V gene data show CDR1 as DFQATT and CDR2 as SNEGSKA (reference sequence). CDR3 protein: CSASSGGATYNEQFF. The CDR3 DNA reads TGCAGCGCTAGTAGCGGGGGCGCAACCTACAATGAGCAGTTCTTC.

The rearrangement uses TRBV5-1 and TRBJ2-1; a possible D gene is TRBD2 (5 bases). The CDR3 spans 13 residues. Germline lookup yields CDR1 SGHRS and CDR2 YFSETQ. The V and J ends lost 4 bases and 10 bases respectively, with 15 bases between them. CDR3 protein: CASSPWEPGEQFF. CDR3 sequence (DNA): TGCGCCAGCAGCCCTTGGGAGCCGGGAGAGCAGTTCTTC.

The chain recombines TRBV18 with TRBJ2-1; D ambiguous. The CDR3 runs to 13 residues. The germline V and J ends were trimmed by 3 bases and 5 bases, with 8 bases remaining between them. Germline CDR1 is KGHSH and CDR2 is LQKENI. CDR3 in DNA: TGTGCCAGCTCACCTAGCTCGGACAATGAGCAGTTCTTC. Protein product: CASSPSSDNEQFF.

This rearrangement joins TRBV27 to TRBJ2-7, with 9 nucleotides matching TRBD1. The V gene end was trimmed by 5 bases and the J gene end by 3 bases; junction bases not matched to a gene: 8. CDR1 is MNHEY and CDR2 is SMNVEV in the germline V gene (reference sequence). The length of the CDR3 is 15 residues. The CDR3 DNA follows: TGTGCCAGCAGTACTTGGACAGGGGCAAACTACGAGCAGTACTTC. Translated, it gives CASSTWTGANYEQYF.

V gene TRBV3-1 combines with J gene TRBJ2-3; D remains unclear. Germline CDR1 LGHDT, CDR2 YNNKEL (reference sequence). The CDR3 totals 16 residues. V was trimmed by 1 base and J by 0 bases, leaving 11 bases between them. CDR3 nucleotides: TGTGCCAGCAGCCAAGGGGTGGGTACTAGCACAGATACGCAGTATTTT. Translated, it gives CASSQGVGTSTDTQYF.

This chain joins TRBV30 and TRBJ1-2, with D perhaps matching TRBD1 (6 bases). The V and J ends lost 2 bases and 4 bases respectively, with 14 bases between them. The CDR3 is made up of 14 amino acids. The germline V gene encodes CDR1 GTSNPN and CDR2 SVGIG (reference sequence). The CDR3 is CAWSYRTESYGYTF. The DNA of the CDR3 is TGTGCCTGGAGTTACCGGACAGAGAGCTATGGCTACACCTTC.

The rearrangement uses TRBV9 and TRBJ1-1; 10 bases map to TRBD1. CDR1 SGDLS and CDR2 YYNGEE come from the germline V gene. V lost 4 bases, J lost 0 bases, and 9 bases stayed unmatched. CDR3 length equals 17 residues. The CDR3 region has the DNA TGTGCCAGCAGCCCCTCGACAGGGGGCTTAATGAACACTGAAGCTTTCTTT. Protein sequence: CASSPSTGGLMNTEAFF.

The CDR3 nucleotides are TGTGCCAGCAGTCCTCGACAGGGAGACACCGGGGAGCTGTTTTTT. Translated, it gives CASSPRQGDTGELFF. This chain joins TRBV7-8 and TRBJ2-2; 7 bases map to TRBD1. The germline gives CDR1 SGHVS, CDR2 FQNEAQ. V lost 6 bases to trimming and J lost 3 bases; unmatched junction nucleotides: 7. The CDR3 runs to 15 residues.

The chain carries TRBV4-2 and TRBJ2-7; D is uncertain. The CDR3 is 14 residues long. Germline CDR1 reads LGHNA; CDR2 reads YNFKEQ. Trimming stripped 0 bases from V and 4 bases from J, with 10 bases between. The CDR3 is CASSQDLQSYEQYF. CDR3 nucleotides: TGTGCCAGCAGCCAAGATTTACAATCTTACGAGCAGTACTTC.